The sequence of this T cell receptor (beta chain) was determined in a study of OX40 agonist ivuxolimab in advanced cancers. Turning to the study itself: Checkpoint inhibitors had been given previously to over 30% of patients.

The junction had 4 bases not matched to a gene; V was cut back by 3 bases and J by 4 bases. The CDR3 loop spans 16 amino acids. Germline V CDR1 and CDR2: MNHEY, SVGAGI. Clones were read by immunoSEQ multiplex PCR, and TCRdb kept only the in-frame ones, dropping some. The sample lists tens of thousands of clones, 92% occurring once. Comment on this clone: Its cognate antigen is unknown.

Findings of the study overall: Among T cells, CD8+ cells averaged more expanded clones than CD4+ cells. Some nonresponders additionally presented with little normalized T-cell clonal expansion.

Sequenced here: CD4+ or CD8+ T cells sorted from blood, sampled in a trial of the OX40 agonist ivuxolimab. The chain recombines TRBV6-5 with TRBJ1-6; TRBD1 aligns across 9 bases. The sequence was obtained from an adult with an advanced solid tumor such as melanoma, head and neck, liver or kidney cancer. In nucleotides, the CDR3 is TGTGCCAGCAGTTATGCGGACAGGGGATATAATTCACCCCTCCACTTT. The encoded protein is CASSYADRGYNSPLHF.